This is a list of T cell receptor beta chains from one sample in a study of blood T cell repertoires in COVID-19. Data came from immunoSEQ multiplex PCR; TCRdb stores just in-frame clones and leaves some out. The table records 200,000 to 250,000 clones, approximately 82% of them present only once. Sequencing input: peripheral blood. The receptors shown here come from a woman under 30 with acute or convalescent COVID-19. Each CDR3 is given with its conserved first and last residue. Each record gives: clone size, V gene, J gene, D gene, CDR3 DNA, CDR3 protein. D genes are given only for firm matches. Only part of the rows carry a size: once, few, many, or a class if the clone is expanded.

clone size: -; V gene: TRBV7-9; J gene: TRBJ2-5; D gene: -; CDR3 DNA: TGTGCCAGCAGCTTAGGCGCTGGTGCCCACCAAGAGACCCAGTACTTC; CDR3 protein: CASSLGAGAHQETQYF
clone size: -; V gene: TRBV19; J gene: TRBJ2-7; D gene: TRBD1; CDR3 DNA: TGTGCCAGTAGCGGGACAGGGGACCGCTACGAGCAGTACTTC; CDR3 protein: CASSGTGDRYEQYF
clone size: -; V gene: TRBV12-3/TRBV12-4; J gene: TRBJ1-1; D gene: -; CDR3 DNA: TGTGCCAGCAGGCAGGGCGAGAACACTGAAGCTTTCTTT; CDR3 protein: CASRQGENTEAFF
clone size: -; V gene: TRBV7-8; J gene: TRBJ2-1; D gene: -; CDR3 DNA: TGTGCCAGCAGCTTAGCAGATCTTTTCTCCGGCGGCAATGAGCAGTTCTTC; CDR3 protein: CASSLADLFSGGNEQFF
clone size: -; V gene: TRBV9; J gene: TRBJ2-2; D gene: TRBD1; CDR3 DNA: TGTGCCAGCGAGGGGACAGAGAACACCGGGGAGCTGTTTTTT; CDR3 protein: CASEGTENTGELFF
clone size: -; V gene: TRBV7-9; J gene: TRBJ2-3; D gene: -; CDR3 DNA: TGTGCCAGCAGCTTAACTACAACAGATACGCAGTATTTT; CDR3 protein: CASSLTTTDTQYF
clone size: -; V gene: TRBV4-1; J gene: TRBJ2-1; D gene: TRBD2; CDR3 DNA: TGCGCCAGCACCCCAAGTCCGGCTAGCGGGAGCCCCAATGAGCAGTTCTTC; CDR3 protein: CASTPSPASGSPNEQFF
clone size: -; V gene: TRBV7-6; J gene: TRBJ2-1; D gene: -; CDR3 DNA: TGTGCCAGCAGCTTAGTGGGGGCCTCCTACAATGAGCAGTTCTTC; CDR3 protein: CASSLVGASYNEQFF
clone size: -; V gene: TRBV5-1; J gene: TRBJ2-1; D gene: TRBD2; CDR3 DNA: TGCGCCAGCAGCTTAAACGTACTACAGCGGGGCAATGAGCAGTTCTTC; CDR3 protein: CASSLNVLQRGNEQFF
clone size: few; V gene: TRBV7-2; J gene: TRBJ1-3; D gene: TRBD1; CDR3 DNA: TGTGCCAGCAGCCCCCGCCAGGGGGGCTCTGGAAACACCATATATTTT; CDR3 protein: CASSPRQGGSGNTIYF
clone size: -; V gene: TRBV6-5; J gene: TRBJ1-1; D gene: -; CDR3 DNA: TGTGCCAGCGCCCCAGGAGGCAGGGGCAAGGGTGAAGCTTTCTTT; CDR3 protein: CASAPGGRGKGEAFF
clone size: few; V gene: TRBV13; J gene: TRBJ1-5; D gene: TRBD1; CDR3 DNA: TGTGCCAGCAGCTTAGGGGAGGGGGCTCAGCCCCAGCATTTT; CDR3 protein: CASSLGEGAQPQHF
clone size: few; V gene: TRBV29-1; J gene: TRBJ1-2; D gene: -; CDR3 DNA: TGCAGCGTTGAGGTACAGGGTCGAGCCTATGGCTACACCTTC; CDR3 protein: CSVEVQGRAYGYTF
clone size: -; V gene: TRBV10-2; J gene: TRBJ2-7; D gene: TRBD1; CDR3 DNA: TGCGCCATCCGACCGGGACAGGGGACCTACGAGCAGTACTTC; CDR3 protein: CAIRPGQGTYEQYF
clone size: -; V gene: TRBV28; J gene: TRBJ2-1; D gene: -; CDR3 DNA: TGTGCCAGCAGTCCAACCCAGGGGAGGGCGTCCTACAATGAGCAGTTCTTC; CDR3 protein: CASSPTQGRASYNEQFF
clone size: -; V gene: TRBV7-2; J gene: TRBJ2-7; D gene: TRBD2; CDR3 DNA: TGTGCCAGCAGGCCACACGGACTAGCGGGCGTTTACGAGCAGTACTTC; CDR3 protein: CASRPHGLAGVYEQYF
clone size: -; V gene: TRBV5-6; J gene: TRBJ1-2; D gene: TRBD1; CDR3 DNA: TGTGCCAGCAGCCCTAGTCGGTTCCGACAGGGGGGCGGCTATGGCTACACCTTC; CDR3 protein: CASSPSRFRQGGGYGYTF
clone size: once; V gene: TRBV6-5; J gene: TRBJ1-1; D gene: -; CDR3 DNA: TGTGCCAGCACCGATAGACAGCCGAACACTGAAGCTTTCTTT; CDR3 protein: CASTDRQPNTEAFF
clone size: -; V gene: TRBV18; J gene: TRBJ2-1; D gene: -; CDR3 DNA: TGTGCCAGCTCACCTATACAGGGAGAGGTCCATGAGCAGTTCTTC; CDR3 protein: CASSPIQGEVHEQFF
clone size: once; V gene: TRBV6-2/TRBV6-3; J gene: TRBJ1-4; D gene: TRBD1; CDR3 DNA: TGTGCCAGCAGTTCGGGACAGGAGAATGAAAAACTGTTTTTT; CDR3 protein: CASSSGQENEKLFF
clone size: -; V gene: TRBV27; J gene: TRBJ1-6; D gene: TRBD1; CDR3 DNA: TGTGCCAGCAGTGTCCACCGGGACAGGGATTCACCCCTCCACTTT; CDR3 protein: CASSVHRDRDSPLHF
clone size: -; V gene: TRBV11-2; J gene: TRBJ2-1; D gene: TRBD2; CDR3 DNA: TGTGCCAGCAGCTTAGGGACTAGCGGGGGGATCGCCTACAATGAGCAGTTCTTC; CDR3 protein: CASSLGTSGGIAYNEQFF
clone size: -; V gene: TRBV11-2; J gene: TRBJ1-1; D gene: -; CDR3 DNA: TGTGCCAGCAGCCCCTGGGGGCAGATGAACACTGAAGCTTTCTTT; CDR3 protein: CASSPWGQMNTEAFF
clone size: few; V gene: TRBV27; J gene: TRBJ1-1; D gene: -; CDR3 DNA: TGTGCCAGCAGTCCCACGGACAGATTGAACACTGAAGCTTTCTTT; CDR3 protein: CASSPTDRLNTEAFF
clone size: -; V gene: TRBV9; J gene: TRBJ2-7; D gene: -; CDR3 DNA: TGTGCCAGCAGCCTTCTTGGTGCAGGGATAGGTGAGCAGTACTTC; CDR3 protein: CASSLLGAGIGEQYF
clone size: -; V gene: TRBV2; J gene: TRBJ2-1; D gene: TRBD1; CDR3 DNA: TGTGCCAGCCCGACAGGGGAAGACGAGCAGTTCTTC; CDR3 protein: CASPTGEDEQFF
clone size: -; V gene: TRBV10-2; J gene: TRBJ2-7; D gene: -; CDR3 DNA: TGCGCCAGCTATTACCCGAGTGCCTACGAGCAGTACTTC; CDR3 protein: CASYYPSAYEQYF
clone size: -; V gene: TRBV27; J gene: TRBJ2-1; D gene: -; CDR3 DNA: TGTGCCAGCAGTTTAATCGGGAGTGTTTACAATGAGCAGTTCTTC; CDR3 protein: CASSLIGSVYNEQFF
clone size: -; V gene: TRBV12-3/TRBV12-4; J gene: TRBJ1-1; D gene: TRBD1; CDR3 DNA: TGTGCCAGCAGTTTCCGGGACAGTGATTGCCTCTTT; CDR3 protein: CASSFRDSDCLF
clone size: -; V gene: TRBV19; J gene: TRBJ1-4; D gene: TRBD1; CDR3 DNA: TGTGCCAGTAACCCTACAGGGGCAACTAATGAAAAACTGTTTTTT; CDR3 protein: CASNPTGATNEKLFF